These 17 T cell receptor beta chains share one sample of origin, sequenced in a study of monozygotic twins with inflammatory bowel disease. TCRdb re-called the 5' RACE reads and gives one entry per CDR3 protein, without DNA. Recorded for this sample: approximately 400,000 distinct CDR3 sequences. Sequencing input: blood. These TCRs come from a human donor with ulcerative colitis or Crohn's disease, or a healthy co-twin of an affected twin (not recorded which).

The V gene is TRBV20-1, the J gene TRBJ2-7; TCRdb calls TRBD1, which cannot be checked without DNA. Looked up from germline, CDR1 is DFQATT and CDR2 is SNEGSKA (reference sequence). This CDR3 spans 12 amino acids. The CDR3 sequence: CSAATGASEQYF.

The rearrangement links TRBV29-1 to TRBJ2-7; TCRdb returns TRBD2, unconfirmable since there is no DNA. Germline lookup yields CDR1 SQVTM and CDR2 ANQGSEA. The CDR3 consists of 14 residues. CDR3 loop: CSVSTSGSRGEQYF.

CDR3 amino acids: CASSPGGSGVHTEAFF. The chain is built from TRBV18 and TRBJ1-1; TCRdb's assignment of TRBD1 cannot be checked, as there is no DNA. This CDR3 is built from 16 residues. Germline V CDR1 and CDR2: KGHSH, LQKENI.

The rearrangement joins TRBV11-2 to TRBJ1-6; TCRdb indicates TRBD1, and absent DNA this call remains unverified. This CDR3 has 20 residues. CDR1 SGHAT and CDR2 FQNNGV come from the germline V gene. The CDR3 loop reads CASSLRGQGKGSSYNSPLHF.

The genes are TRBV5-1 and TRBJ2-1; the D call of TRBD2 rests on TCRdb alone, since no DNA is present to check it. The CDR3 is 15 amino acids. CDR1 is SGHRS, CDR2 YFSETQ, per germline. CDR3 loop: CASSKGTSGENEQFF.

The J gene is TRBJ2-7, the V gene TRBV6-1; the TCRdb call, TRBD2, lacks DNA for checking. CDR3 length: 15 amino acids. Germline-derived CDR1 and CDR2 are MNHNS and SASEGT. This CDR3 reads CASMRKLAGYYDQYF.

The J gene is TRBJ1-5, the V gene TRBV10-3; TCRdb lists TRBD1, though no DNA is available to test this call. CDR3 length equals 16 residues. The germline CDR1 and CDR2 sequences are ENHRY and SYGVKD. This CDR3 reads CAISESQGAGNQPQHF.

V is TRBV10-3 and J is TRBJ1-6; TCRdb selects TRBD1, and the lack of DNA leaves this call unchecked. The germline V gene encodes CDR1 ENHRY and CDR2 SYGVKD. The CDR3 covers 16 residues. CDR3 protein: CAISVQGRSYNSPLHF.

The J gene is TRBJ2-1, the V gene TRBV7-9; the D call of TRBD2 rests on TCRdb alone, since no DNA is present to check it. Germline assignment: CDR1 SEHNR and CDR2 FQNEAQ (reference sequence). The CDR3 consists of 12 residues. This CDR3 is CASSPSADEQFF.

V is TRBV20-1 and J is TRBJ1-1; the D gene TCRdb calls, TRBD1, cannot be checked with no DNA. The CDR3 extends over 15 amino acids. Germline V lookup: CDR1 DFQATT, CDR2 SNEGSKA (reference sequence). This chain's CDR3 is CSARVTGTRITEAFF.

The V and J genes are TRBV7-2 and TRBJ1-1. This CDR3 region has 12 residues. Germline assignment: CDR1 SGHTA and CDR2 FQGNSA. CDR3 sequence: CASSLFKGEAFF.

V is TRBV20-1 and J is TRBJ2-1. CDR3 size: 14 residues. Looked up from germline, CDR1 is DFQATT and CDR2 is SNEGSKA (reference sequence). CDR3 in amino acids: CSTLAGSSYNEQFF.

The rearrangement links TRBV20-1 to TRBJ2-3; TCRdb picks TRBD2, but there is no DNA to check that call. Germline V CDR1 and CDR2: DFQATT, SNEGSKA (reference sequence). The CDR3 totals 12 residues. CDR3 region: CSSFSGRDTQYF.

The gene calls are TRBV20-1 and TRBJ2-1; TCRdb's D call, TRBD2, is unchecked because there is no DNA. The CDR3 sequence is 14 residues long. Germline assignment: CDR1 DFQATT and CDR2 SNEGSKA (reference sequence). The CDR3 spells CSADLAGGRAEQFF.

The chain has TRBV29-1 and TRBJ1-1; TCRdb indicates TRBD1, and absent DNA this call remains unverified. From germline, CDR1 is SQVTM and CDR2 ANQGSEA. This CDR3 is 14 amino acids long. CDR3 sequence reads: CSATPRDRWTEAFF.

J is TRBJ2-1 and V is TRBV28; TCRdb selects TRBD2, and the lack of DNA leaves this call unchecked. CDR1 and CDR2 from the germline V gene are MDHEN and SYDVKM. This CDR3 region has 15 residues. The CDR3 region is CASSLAGGAHNEQFF.

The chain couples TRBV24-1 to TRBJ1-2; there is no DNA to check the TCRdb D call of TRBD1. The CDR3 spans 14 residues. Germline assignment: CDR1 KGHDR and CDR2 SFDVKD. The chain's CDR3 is CATSDPGTDNGYTF.